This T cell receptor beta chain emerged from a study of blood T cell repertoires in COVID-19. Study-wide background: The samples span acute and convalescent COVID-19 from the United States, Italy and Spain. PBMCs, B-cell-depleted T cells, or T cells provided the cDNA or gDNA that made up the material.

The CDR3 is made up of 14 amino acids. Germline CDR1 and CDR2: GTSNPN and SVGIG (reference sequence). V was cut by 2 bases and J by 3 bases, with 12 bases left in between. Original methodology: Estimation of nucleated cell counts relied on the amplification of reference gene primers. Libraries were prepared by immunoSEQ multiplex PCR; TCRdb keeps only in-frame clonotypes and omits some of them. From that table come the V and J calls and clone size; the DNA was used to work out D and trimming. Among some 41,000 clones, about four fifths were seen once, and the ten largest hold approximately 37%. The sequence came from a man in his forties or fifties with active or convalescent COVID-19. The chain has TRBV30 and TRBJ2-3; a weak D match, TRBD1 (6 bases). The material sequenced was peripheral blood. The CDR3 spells CAWSFWGLTDTQYF. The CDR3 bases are TGTGCCTGGAGTTTCTGGGGGCTAACAGATACGCAGTATTTT.